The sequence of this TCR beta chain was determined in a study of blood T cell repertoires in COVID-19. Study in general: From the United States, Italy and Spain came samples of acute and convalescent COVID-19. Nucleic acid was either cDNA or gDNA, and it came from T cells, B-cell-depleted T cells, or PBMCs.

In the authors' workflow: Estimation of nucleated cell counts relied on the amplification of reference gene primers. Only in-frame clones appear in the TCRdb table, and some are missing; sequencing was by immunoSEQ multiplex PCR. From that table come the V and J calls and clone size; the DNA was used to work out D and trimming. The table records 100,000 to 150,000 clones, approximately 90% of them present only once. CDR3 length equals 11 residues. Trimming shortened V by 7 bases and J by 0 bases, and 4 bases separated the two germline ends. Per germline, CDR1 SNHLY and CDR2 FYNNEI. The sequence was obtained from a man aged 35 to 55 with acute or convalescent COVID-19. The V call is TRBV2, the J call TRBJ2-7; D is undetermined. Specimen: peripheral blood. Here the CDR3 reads CASTVSYEQYF. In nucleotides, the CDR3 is TGTGCCAGCACCGTCTCCTACGAGCAGTACTTC.